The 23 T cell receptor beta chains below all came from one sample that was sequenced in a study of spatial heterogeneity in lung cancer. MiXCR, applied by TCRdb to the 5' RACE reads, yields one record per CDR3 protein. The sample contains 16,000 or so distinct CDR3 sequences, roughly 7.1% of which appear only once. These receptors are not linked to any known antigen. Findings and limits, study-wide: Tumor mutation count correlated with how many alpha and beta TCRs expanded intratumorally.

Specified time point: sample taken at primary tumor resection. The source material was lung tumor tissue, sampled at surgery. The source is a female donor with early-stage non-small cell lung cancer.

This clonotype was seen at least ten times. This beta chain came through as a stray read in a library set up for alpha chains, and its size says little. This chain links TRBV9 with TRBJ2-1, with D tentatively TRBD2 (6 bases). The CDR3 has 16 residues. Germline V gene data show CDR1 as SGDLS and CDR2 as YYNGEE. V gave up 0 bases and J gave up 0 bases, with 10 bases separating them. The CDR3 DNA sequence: TGTGCCAGCAGCGTAGCTGGGGGAGGCTCCTACAATGAGCAGTTCTTC. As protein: CASSVAGGGSYNEQFF.

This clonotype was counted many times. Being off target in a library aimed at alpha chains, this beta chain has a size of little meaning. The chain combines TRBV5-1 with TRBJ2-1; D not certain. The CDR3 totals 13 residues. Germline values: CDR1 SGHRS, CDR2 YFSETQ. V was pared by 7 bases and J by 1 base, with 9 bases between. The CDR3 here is CASAPMSYNEQFF. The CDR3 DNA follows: TGCGCCAGCGCTCCCATGTCCTACAATGAGCAGTTCTTC.

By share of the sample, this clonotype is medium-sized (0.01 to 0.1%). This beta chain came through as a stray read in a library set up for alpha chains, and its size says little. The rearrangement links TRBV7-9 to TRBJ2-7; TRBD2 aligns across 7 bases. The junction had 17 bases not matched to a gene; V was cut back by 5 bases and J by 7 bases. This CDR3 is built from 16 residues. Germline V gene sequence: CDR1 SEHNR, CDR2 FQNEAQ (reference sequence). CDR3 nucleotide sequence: TGTGCCAGCAGCCCACCCGGGACTATAGGTTCAGTTGAGCAGTACTTC. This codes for CASSPPGTIGSVEQYF.

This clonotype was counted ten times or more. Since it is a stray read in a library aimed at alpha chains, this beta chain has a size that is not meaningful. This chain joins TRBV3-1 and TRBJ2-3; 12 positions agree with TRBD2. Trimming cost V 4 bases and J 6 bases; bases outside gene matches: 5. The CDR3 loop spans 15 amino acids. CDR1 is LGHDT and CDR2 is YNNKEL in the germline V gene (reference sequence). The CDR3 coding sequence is TGTGCCAGCAGCCCGACTAGCGGGGGTGATGATACGCAGTATTTT. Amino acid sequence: CASSPTSGGDDTQYF.

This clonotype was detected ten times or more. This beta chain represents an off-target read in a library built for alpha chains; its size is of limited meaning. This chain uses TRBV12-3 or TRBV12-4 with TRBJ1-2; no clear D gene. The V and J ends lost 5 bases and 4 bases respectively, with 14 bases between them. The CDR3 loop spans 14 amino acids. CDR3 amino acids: CASSPRSIGYGYTF. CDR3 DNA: TGTGCCAGCAGTCCCAGGAGTATCGGCTATGGCTACACCTTC.

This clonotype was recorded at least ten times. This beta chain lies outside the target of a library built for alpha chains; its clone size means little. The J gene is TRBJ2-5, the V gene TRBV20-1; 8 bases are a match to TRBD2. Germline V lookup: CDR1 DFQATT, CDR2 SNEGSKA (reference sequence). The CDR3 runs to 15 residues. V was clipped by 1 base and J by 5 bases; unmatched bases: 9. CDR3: CSARVEGLARETQYF. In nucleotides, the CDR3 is TGCAGTGCTAGAGTAGAAGGACTAGCCCGGGAGACCCAGTACTTC.

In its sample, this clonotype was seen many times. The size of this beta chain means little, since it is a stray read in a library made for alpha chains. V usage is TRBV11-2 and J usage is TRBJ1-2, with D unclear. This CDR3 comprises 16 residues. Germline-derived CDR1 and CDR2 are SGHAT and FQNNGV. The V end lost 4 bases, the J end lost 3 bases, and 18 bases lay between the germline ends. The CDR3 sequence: CASSSAAQSADYGYTF. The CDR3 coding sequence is TGTGCCAGCAGCTCGGCGGCACAATCGGCCGACTATGGCTACACCTTC. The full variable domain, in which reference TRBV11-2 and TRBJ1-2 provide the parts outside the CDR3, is EAGVAQSPRYKIIEKRQSVAFWCNPISGHATLYWYQQILGQGPKLLIQFQNNGVVDDSQLPKDRFSAERLKGVDSTLKIQPAKLEDSAVYLCASSSAAQSADYGYTFGSGTRLTVV.

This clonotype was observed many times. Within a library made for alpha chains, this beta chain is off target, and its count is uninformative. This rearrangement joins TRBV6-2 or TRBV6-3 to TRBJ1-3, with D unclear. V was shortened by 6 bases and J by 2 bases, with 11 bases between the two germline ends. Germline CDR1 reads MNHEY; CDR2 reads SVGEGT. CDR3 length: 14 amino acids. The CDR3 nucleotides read TGTGCCAGCAGCCTCCGGAGGGCTGGAAACACCATATATTTT. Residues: CASSLRRAGNTIYF.

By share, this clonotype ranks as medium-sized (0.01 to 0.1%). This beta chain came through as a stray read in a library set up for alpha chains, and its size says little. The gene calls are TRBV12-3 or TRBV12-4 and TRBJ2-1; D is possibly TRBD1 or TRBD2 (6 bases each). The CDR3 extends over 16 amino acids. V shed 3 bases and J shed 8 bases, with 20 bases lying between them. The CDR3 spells CASSLGNLGGWDEQFF. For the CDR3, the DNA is TGTGCCAGCAGTTTGGGGAATCTCGGGGGCTGGGATGAGCAGTTCTTC.

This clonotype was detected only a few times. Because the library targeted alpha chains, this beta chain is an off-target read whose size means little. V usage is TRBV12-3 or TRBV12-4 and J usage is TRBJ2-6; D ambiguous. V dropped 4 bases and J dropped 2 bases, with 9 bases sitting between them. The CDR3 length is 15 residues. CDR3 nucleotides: TGTGCCAGCAGTTGTAAGGGAACTGGGGCCAACGTCCTGACTTTC. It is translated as CASSCKGTGANVLTF.

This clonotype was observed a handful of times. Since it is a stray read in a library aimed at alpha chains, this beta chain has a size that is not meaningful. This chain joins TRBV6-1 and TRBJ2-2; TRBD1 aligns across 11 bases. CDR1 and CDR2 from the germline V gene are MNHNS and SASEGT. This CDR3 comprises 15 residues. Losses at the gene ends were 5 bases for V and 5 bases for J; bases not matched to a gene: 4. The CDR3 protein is CASSKDRGRTGELFF. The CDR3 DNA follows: TGTGCCAGCAGTAAGGACAGGGGGCGAACCGGGGAGCTGTTTTTT.

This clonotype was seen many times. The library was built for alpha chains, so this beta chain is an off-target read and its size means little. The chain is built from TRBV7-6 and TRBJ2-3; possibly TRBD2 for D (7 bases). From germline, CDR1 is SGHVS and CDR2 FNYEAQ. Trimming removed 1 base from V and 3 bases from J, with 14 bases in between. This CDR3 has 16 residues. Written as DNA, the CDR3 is TGTGCCAGCAGCTTAGGAGGGGGGGCTAAGACAGATACGCAGTATTTT. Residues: CASSLGGGAKTDTQYF. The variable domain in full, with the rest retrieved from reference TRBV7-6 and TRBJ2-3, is GAGVSQSPRYKVTKRGQDVALRCDPISGHVSLYWYRQALGQGPEFLTYFNYEAQQDKSGLPNDRFSAERPEGSISTLTIQRTEQRDSAMYRCASSLGGGAKTDTQYFGPGTRLTVL.

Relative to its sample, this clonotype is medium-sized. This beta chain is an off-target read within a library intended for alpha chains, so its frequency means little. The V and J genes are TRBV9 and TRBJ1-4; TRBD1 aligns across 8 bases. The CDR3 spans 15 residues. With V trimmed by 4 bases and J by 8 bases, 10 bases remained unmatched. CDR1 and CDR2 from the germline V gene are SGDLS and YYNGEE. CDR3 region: CASSPGDRPGEKLFF. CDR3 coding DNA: TGTGCCAGCAGCCCGGGGGACAGGCCGGGGGAAAAACTGTTTTTT.

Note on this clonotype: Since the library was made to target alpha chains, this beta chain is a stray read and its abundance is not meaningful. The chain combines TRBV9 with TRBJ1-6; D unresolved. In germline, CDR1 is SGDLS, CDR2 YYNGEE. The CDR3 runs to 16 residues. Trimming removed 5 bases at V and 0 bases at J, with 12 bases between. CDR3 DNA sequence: TGTGCCAGCAGTGACCCCCCGGGCTCCTATAATTCACCCCTCCACTTT. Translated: CASSDPPGSYNSPLHF.

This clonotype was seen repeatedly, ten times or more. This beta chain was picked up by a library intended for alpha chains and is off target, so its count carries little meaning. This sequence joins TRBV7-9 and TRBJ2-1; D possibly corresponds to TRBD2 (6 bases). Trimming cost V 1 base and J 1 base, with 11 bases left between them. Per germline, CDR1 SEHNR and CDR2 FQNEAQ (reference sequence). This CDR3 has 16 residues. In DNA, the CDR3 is TGTGCCAGCAGCTTAGTCGTGGGGGGTTCCTACAATGAGCAGTTCTTC. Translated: CASSLVVGGSYNEQFF. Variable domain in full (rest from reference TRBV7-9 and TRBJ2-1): DTGVSQNPRHKITKRGQNVTFRCDPISEHNRLYWYRQTLGQGPEFLTYFQNEAQLEKSRLLSDRFSAERPKGSFSTLEIQRTEQGDSAMYLCASSLVVGGSYNEQFFGPGTRLTVL.

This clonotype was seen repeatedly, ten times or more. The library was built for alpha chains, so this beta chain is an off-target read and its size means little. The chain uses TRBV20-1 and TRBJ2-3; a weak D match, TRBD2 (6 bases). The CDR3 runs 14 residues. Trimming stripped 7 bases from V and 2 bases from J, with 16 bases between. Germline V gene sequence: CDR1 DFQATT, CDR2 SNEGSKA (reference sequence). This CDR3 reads CSGLGGFITDTQYF. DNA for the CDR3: TGCAGTGGGTTGGGGGGTTTCATCACAGATACGCAGTATTTT.

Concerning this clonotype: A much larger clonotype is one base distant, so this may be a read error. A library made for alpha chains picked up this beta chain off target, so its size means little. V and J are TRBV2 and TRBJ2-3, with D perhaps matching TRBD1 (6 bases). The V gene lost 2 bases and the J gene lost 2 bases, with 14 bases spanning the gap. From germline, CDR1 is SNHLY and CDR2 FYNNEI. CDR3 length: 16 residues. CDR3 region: CASSEIRDTATDTQYF. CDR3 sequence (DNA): TGTGCCAGCAGTGAAATCAGGGACACAGCCACAGATACGCAGTATTTT.

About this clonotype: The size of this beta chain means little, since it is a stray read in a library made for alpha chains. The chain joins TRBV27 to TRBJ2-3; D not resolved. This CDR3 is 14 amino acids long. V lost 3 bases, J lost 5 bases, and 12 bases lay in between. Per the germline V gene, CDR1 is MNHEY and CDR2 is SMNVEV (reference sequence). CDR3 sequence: CASSLEPKVDTQYF. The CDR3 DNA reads TGTGCCAGCAGTTTGGAGCCTAAAGTAGATACGCAGTATTTT.

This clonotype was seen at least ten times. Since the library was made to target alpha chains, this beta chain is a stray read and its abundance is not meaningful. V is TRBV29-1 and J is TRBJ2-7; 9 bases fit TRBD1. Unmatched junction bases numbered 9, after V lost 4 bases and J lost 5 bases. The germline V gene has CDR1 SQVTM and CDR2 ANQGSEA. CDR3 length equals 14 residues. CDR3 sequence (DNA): TGCAGCGTTGCAGGACAGGGGAGGATGCACGAGCAGTACTTC. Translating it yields CSVAGQGRMHEQYF.

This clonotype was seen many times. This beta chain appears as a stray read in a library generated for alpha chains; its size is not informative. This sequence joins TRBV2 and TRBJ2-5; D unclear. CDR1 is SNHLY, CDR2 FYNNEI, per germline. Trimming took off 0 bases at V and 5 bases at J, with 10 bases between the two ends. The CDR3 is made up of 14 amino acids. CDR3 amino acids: CASSEAVGLETQYF. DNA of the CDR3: TGTGCCAGCAGTGAAGCAGTGGGGTTGGAGACCCAGTACTTC.

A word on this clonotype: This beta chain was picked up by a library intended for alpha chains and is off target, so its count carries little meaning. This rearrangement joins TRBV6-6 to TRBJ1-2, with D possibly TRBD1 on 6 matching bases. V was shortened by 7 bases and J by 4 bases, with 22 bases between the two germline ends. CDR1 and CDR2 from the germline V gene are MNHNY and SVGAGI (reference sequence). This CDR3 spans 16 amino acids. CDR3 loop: CASIPGTDSKSYGYTF. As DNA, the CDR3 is TGTGCCAGCATCCCCGGGACGGACAGCAAATCCTATGGCTACACCTTC.

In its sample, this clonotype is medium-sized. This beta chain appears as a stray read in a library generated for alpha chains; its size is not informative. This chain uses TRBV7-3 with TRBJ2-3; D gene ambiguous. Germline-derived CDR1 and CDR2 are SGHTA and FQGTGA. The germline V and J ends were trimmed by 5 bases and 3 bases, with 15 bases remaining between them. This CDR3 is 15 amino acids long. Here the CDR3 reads CASSPGLSRTDTQYF. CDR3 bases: TGTGCCAGCAGCCCGGGCCTCTCTCGTACAGATACGCAGTATTTT.

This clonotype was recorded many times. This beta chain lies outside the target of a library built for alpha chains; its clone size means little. The CDR3 loop reads CASSVTGGSNEKLFF. Here the CDR3 DNA reads TGCGCCAGCAGCGTCACAGGGGGCTCTAATGAAAAACTGTTTTTT. The chain is built from TRBV5-1 and TRBJ1-4, with 9 bases that match TRBD1. V was clipped by 4 bases and J by 3 bases; unmatched bases: 4. Germline V gene lookup returns CDR1 SGHRS and CDR2 YFSETQ. The CDR3 spans 15 residues.